What follows describes a single T cell receptor (beta chain). Its antigen is unidentified. This specimen belongs to a study of blood T cells in healthy people across ages. Findings and caveats of the study: Observed TCR beta diversity per million T cells went down as age went up. This fall followed a roughly linear course with age.

Next came a second PCR, run for about 6 to 12 cycles, which used a sample-barcoded 5' primer along with a J-beta primer mix. Each cDNA molecule carried a tag from a template-switch adaptor that contained 12 random nucleotides. Using its own MiXCR run on the 5' RACE reads, TCRdb lists one record per CDR3 protein. The sample includes approximately 1,000,000 distinct CDR3 sequences, more than 30% of them seen just once. This sequence was found in a man aged 18 to 29 in good health. The sample comprised blood.

For the CDR3, the DNA is TGCAGCACGAAGAAAGCCCATGAGCAGTTCTTC. It yields the protein CSTKKAHEQFF. The chain joins TRBV29-1 to TRBJ2-1; D gene ambiguous. CDR1 is SQVTM, CDR2 ANQGSEA, per germline. The V end lost 8 bases, the J end lost 8 bases, and 13 bases lay between the germline ends. The length of the CDR3 is 11 residues.